This TCR beta chain was identified in a study of cytomegalovirus exposure and HLA in healthy donors. The CDR3 totals 15 residues. The germline CDR1 and CDR2 sequences are MNHEY and SVGAGI. Deletions cut 6 bases from V and 3 bases from J, with 17 bases between. This clone has a handful of counts. Its antigen is not identified. Study-wide results and limits: The authors confirmed in vitro that a few CMV-associated chains were specific for CMV antigens. Upon later analysis, HLA-associated TCR beta chains proved more clonally expanded than other, equally common chains. Most TCRs appeared rarely, but some public TCRs recurred in many donors. The HLA-A and HLA-B alleles of most subjects were reportedly predicted accurately from TCR beta sequences.

The PCR was carried out with 60 Vbeta primers and 13 Jbeta primers. Sequencing used immunoSEQ multiplex PCR; TCRdb keeps in-frame clones, though not all of them. The table has 160,000 or so clones, 65% to 80% seen once; the top ten hold roughly 4.2%. The sequence came from a man aged 35-49 years in good health and CMV-seronegative. The chain is built from TRBV6-5 and TRBJ2-5; possible D gene TRBD2, 6 bases. What was sequenced was PBMCs. The DNA for the CDR3 is TGTGCCAGCAGGTACGGCGGGACGGCAAAAGAGACCCAGTACTTC. Encoded protein: CASRYGGTAKETQYF.